This is a list of T cell receptor beta chains from one sample in a study of identical twins. TCRdb passed the 5' RACE reads through MiXCR, listing each CDR3 protein once. The sample has 450,000 or so distinct CDR3 sequences; approximately 24% are singletons. This same sample was also taken into another study, of T cells expressing NK-cell markers.

The material sequenced was CD4+ T cells sorted from blood. The receptors originated from a woman aged 18 to 35 in good health. CDR3s include the opening cysteine and the closing phenylalanine or tryptophan. Fields, in order: D gene, clone size, J gene, V gene, CDR3 protein, CDR3 DNA. A D gene is named only where the DNA matches it firmly. Only part of the rows carry a size: once, few, many, or a class if the clone is expanded.

TRBD1 once TRBJ2-1 TRBV5-1 CASSLEWGTVNEQFF TGCGCCAGCAGCTTGGAGTGGGGGACAGTAAATGAGCAGTTCTTC
TRBD1 few TRBJ1-1 TRBV2 CASSLLGQANTEAFF TGTGCCAGCAGTCTACTAGGACAGGCAAACACTGAAGCTTTCTTT
NA few TRBJ1-2 TRBV7-9 CATTEGGYGYTF TGTGCCACCACCGAAGGGGGCTATGGCTACACCTTC
TRBD2 few TRBJ2-7 TRBV10-3 CAISPTLAGGYEQYF TGTGCCATCAGCCCCACTTTAGCGGGAGGGTACGAGCAGTACTTC
NA NA TRBJ2-1 TRBV7-9 CASILGGWGEQFF TGTGCCAGCATCCTGGGAGGCTGGGGTGAGCAGTTCTTC
TRBD2 NA TRBJ2-5 TRBV25-1 CASSGWGGETQYF TGTGCCAGCAGTGGTTGGGGGGGAGAGACCCAGTACTTC
TRBD1 NA TRBJ2-7 TRBV7-2 CASSPRTGSEQYF TGTGCCAGCAGCCCCAGGACAGGGTCCGAGCAGTACTTC
NA NA TRBJ2-1 TRBV6-5 CASSHRGEQFF TGTGCCAGCAGTCACCGGGGTGAGCAGTTCTTC
TRBD1 few TRBJ1-2 TRBV27 CASSYRGQAYGYTF TGTGCCAGCAGCTACAGGGGGCAGGCTTATGGCTACACCTTC
NA many TRBJ1-4 TRBV7-9 CASRPGGGNEKLFF TGTGCCAGCAGGCCCGGGGGGGGTAATGAAAAACTGTTTTTT
TRBD2 many TRBJ2-7 TRBV3-1 CASSRTSGTYEQYF TGTGCCAGCAGCCGGACTAGCGGAACCTACGAGCAGTACTTC
NA NA TRBJ2-1 TRBV6-5 CASSYGRTPEQFF TGTGCCAGCAGTTACGGTAGGACCCCAGAGCAGTTCTTC
TRBD1 many TRBJ1-2 TRBV7-8 CASSLDRTGGGYTF TGTGCCAGCAGCTTAGACCGGACAGGGGGTGGCTACACCTTC
NA NA TRBJ2-7 TRBV7-6 CASSLAWTSEGEQYF TGTGCCAGCAGCTTAGCATGGACATCCGAGGGTGAGCAGTACTTC
TRBD2 few TRBJ2-7 TRBV12-3/TRBV12-4 CASSFMREPYEQYF TGTGCCAGCAGTTTTATGCGGGAGCCCTACGAGCAGTACTTC
NA few TRBJ1-1 TRBV29-1 CSGIQGNTEAFF TGCAGCGGGATACAGGGGAACACTGAAGCTTTCTTT
NA few TRBJ2-1 TRBV20-1 CSARASGQNYNEQFF TGCAGTGCTAGAGCCTCGGGACAAAATTACAATGAGCAGTTCTTC
NA NA TRBJ1-1 TRBV20-1 CSAVEGFRAFF TGCAGTGCCGTGGAAGGGTTTAGAGCTTTCTTT
TRBD2 NA TRBJ2-5 TRBV2 CASRLSGGDQETQYF TGTGCCAGCAGGCTGAGCGGGGGGGATCAAGAGACCCAGTACTTC
NA few TRBJ1-2 TRBV4-3 CASSQAYASGYGYTF TGCGCCAGCAGCCAAGCGTACGCCTCGGGCTATGGCTACACCTTC
NA few TRBJ2-5 TRBV12-3/TRBV12-4 CASSLRPLGETQYF TGTGCCAGCAGTCTCCGCCCTCTGGGGGAGACCCAGTACTTC
NA few TRBJ1-6 TRBV20-1 CSARKSWGTRNSPLHF TGCAGTGCTAGAAAAAGCTGGGGGACTCGGAATTCACCCCTCCACTTT
NA few TRBJ1-1 TRBV7-6 CASSSRGSNTEAFF TGTGCCAGCAGCTCCAGGGGATCGAACACTGAAGCTTTCTTT